The 30 T cell receptor beta chains listed next were all sequenced from one sample in a study of T cells after yellow fever vaccination. TCRdb reprocessed the 5' RACE reads with MiXCR, giving one entry per CDR3 protein. Of 60,000 to 85,000 distinct CDR3 sequences detected, approximately 7.7% appear once; the ten largest clones hold 30% to 40%. Sequenced material: CD8+ T cells sorted from PBMCs, taken 5 to 6 days after the first yellow fever vaccination. Receptors were obtained from a man in his late teens or twenties who received the YFV17D yellow fever vaccine.

A few counts support this clonotype. The chain links TRBV24-1 to TRBJ2-5; possibly TRBD2 for D (6 bases). The CDR3 totals 15 residues. Between the trimmed V and J ends, which lost 3 bases and 3 bases, there was a span of 13 bases. Germline assignment: CDR1 KGHDR and CDR2 SFDVKD. DNA for the CDR3: TGTGCCACCAGTGATCCGCGGGAAACTAAAGAGACCCAGTACTTC. It encodes CATSDPRETKETQYF.

This chain joins TRBV9 and TRBJ2-3; D is unclear. The CDR3 consists of 14 residues. V lost 0 bases to trimming and J lost 4 bases, with 9 bases between them. The V gene's germline CDR1 is SGDLS and CDR2 YYNGEE. CDR3 protein: CASSVVNSPDTQYF. The CDR3 coding sequence is TGTGCCAGCAGCGTAGTAAATTCTCCAGATACGCAGTATTTT.

This clonotype was detected a few times. This chain uses TRBV19 with TRBJ2-7; 10 nucleotides align to TRBD1. This CDR3 region has 14 residues. Germline V gives CDR1 LNHDA, CDR2 SQIVND (reference sequence). The J segment lost 3 bases and the V segment lost 3 bases, leaving 2 bases of the junction unmatched. The CDR3 region has the DNA TGTGCCAGTAGTATTTGGACAGGGGGCTACGAGCAGTACTTC. It translates to CASSIWTGGYEQYF.

This chain joins TRBV4-3 and TRBJ1-6; 8 nucleotides line up with TRBD1. This CDR3 contains 15 residues. Unmatched junction bases numbered 3, after V lost 1 base and J lost 7 bases. Germline CDR1 is LGHNA and CDR2 is YSLEER. The CDR3 sequence: CASSQADRANSPLHF. In DNA form, the CDR3 reads TGCGCCAGCAGCCAAGCGGACAGGGCAAATTCACCCCTCCACTTT.

Ten or more counts support this clonotype. V usage is TRBV7-9 and J usage is TRBJ1-2; a possible D gene is TRBD1 (5 bases). Germline-derived CDR1 and CDR2 are SEHNR and FQNEAQ (reference sequence). Trimming stripped 6 bases from V and 4 bases from J, with 15 bases between. The CDR3 is made up of 14 amino acids. CDR3 residues: CASSSGTDPYGYTF. The CDR3 DNA follows: TGTGCCAGCAGTTCCGGGACGGACCCCTATGGCTACACCTTC.

The rearrangement uses TRBV6-5 and TRBJ1-6; D is unclear. V was cut by 2 bases and J by 9 bases, with 8 bases left in between. The germline CDR1 and CDR2 sequences are MNHEY and SVGAGI. The CDR3 is made up of 13 amino acids. Here the CDR3 reads CASSYGGSSPLHF. CDR3 nucleotides: TGTGCCAGCAGTTACGGAGGGTCTTCACCCCTCCACTTT.

Only a few counts were recorded for this clonotype. This chain links TRBV6-2 or TRBV6-3 with TRBJ1-2; D is undetermined. The germline CDR1 and CDR2 sequences are MNHEY and SVGEGT. The length of the CDR3 is 14 residues. The V end lost 5 bases, the J end lost 4 bases, and 14 bases lay between the germline ends. The CDR3 reads CASSPGGGSYGYTF. CDR3 bases: TGTGCCAGCAGTCCGGGTGGAGGGTCCTATGGCTACACCTTC.

The J gene is TRBJ2-2, the V gene TRBV5-4; the D gene is possibly TRBD2 (7 bases). The germline V and J ends were trimmed by 2 bases and 5 bases, with 10 bases remaining between them. The CDR3 sequence is 14 residues long. CDR1 is SGHNT and CDR2 is YYREEE in the germline V gene (reference sequence). Here the CDR3 reads CASSFEGGTGELFF. The DNA for the CDR3 is TGTGCCAGCAGCTTCGAGGGGGGGACCGGGGAGCTGTTTTTT. The full variable domain, rest sourced from reference TRBV5-4 and TRBJ2-2, is ETGVTQSPTHLIKTRGQQVTLRCSSQSGHNTVSWYQQALGQGPQFIFQYYREEENGRGNFPPRFSGLQFPNYSSELNVNALELDDSALYLCASSFEGGTGELFFGEGSRLTVL.

This clonotype was picked up many times. The chain links TRBV27 to TRBJ2-1; TRBD2 might be the D (6 bases). V lost 8 bases and J 7 bases, leaving 12 bases between the germline ends. The length of the CDR3 is 12 residues. Germline V lookup: CDR1 MNHEY, CDR2 SMNVEV (reference sequence). The CDR3 nucleotides read TGTGCCAGCGGGGGGACCTTGAATGAGCAGTTCTTC. It encodes CASGGTLNEQFF.

The chain has TRBV10-3 and TRBJ2-3; 11 positions match TRBD2. V dropped 4 bases and J dropped 3; count of bases not matched to a gene: 12. Germline CDR1 is ENHRY and CDR2 is SYGVKD. The CDR3 loop spans 18 amino acids. This CDR3 reads CAISGASGGPWPTDTQYF. Written as DNA, the CDR3 is TGTGCCATCAGTGGGGCTAGCGGGGGGCCTTGGCCTACAGATACGCAGTATTTT.

In this sample, this clonotype turned up many times. This chain uses TRBV12-3 or TRBV12-4 with TRBJ2-2; perhaps TRBD1 as D (6 bases). The CDR3 has 15 residues. Deletions cut 7 bases from V and 5 bases from J, with 17 bases between. The CDR3 bases are TGTGCCAGCACTCCCGAGGGGGTGATGACCGGGGAGCTGTTTTTT. Its protein product is CASTPEGVMTGELFF.

Many counts were recorded for this clonotype. This chain uses TRBV13 with TRBJ2-1; unclear D gene. The CDR3 is made up of 11 amino acids. Per germline, CDR1 PRHDT and CDR2 FYEKMQ (reference sequence). V lost 1 base to trimming and J lost 10 bases, with 5 bases between them. CDR3 loop: CASSLAREQFF. Written as DNA, the CDR3 is TGTGCCAGCAGCTTAGCAAGGGAGCAGTTCTTC.

The sample holds many counts of this clonotype. CDR3 bases: TGTGCCAGCAGTCCAAAGGTTAGCGGACAGGGTGGCAATCAGCCCCAGCATTTT. Translated: CASSPKVSGQGGNQPQHF. The chain is built from TRBV11-1 and TRBJ1-5; 8 bases are a match to TRBD1. This CDR3 region has 18 residues. V shed 6 bases, J shed 2 bases, and the junction held 15 bases outside the gene matches. Germline assignment: CDR1 SGHAT and CDR2 FQDESV (reference sequence).

The rearrangement uses TRBV4-1 and TRBJ1-6; 8 positions match TRBD1. The CDR3 contains 18 residues. V dropped 1 base and J dropped 7; count of bases not matched to a gene: 12. Germline V CDR1 and CDR2: MGHRA, YSYEKL. The CDR3 nucleotides read TGCGCCAGCAGCCAAGCCCCGCAGGGGGCGCACGGGAATTCACCCCTCCACTTT. It specifies CASSQAPQGAHGNSPLHF.

This clonotype was seen a few times. V and J are TRBV15 and TRBJ1-1, with no clear D. Germline CDR1 and CDR2: LNHNV and YYDKDF (reference sequence). There are 15 residues in the CDR3. Trimming cost V 1 base and J 4 bases, with 13 bases left between them. The CDR3 loop reads CATSRVRRLITEAFF. CDR3 coding DNA: TGTGCCACCAGCAGAGTTCGGCGGTTAATCACTGAAGCTTTCTTT.

V gene TRBV19 combines with J gene TRBJ2-1; the D is unclear. Germline V gene data show CDR1 as LNHDA and CDR2 as SQIVND (reference sequence). The CDR3 sequence is 13 residues long. This CDR3 is CAEVRSSYNEQFF. DNA of the CDR3: TGTGCTGAAGTAAGGAGCTCCTACAATGAGCAGTTCTTC.

CDR3 sequence: CASSWPLGRGFDTEAFF. CDR3 DNA sequence: TGTGCCAGCAGTTGGCCGTTGGGCAGGGGCTTTGACACTGAAGCTTTCTTT. The V call is TRBV28, the J call TRBJ1-1; tentatively, D is TRBD1 (6 bases). V was cut by 4 bases and J by 3 bases, with 21 bases left in between. This CDR3 has 17 amino acids. Looked up from germline, CDR1 is MDHEN and CDR2 is SYDVKM. The complete variable domain, with remaining parts taken from reference TRBV28 and TRBJ1-1, reads DVKVTQSSRYLVKRTGEKVFLECVQDMDHENMFWYRQDPGLGLRLIYFSYDVKMKEKGDIPEGYSVSREKKERFSLILESASTNQTSMYLCASSWPLGRGFDTEAFFGQGTRLTVV.

This clonotype came up a few times. The genes are TRBV6-2 or TRBV6-3 and TRBJ1-1; the D is unclear. This CDR3 is 12 amino acids long. V was shortened by 6 bases and J by 0 bases, with 5 bases between the two germline ends. Germline-derived CDR1 and CDR2 are MNHEY and SVGEGT. In nucleotides, the CDR3 is TGTGCCAGCAGCGTTATGAACACTGAAGCTTTCTTT. Amino acids: CASSVMNTEAFF.

V usage is TRBV20-1 and J usage is TRBJ2-7; the D is unclear. Germline-derived CDR1 and CDR2 are DFQATT and SNEGSKA (reference sequence). The CDR3 consists of 13 residues. The ends were cut back, 3 bases at V and 2 bases at J, with 11 bases in the middle. The CDR3 coding sequence is TGCAGTGCTAGGACTGGGTGGGCCTACGAGCAGTACTTC. Amino acid sequence: CSARTGWAYEQYF.

CDR3 loop: CSARDKWAGELFF. CDR3 bases: TGCAGTGCTAGAGATAAATGGGCGGGAGAGCTGTTTTTT. The rearrangement uses TRBV20-1 and TRBJ2-2, with D possibly matching TRBD2 (6 bases). The CDR3 runs to 13 residues. The V and J ends lost 0 bases and 11 bases respectively, with 13 bases between them. Per germline, CDR1 DFQATT and CDR2 SNEGSKA (reference sequence).

This clonotype occurred many times. This chain uses TRBV6-2 or TRBV6-3 with TRBJ1-1; no reliable D call. V gave up 2 bases and J gave up 6 bases, with 7 bases separating them. The CDR3 runs to 12 residues. Germline-derived CDR1 and CDR2 are MNHEY and SVGEGT. CDR3 nucleotide sequence: TGTGCCAGCAGTTACCTGGGTCCTGAAGCTTTCTTT. It translates to CASSYLGPEAFF.

The chain links TRBV9 to TRBJ1-3; D is uncertain. The V end was cut by 3 bases, the J end by 0 bases, with 10 bases between. The CDR3 length is 15 residues. Germline V lookup: CDR1 SGDLS, CDR2 YYNGEE. In DNA form, the CDR3 reads TGTGCCAGCAGCGGCCTTGATGGCTCTGGAAACACCATATATTTT. It yields the protein CASSGLDGSGNTIYF. The complete variable domain, with remaining parts taken from reference TRBV9 and TRBJ1-3, reads DSGVTQTPKHLITATGQRVTLRCSPRSGDLSVYWYQQSLDQGLQFLIQYYNGEERAKGNILERFSAQQFPDLHSELNLSSLELGDSALYFCASSGLDGSGNTIYFGEGSWLTVV.

This clonotype was picked up many times. J is TRBJ2-5 and V is TRBV12-3 or TRBV12-4, with TRBD1 identical over 10 bases. V lost 4 bases, J lost 9 bases, and 11 bases stayed unmatched. This CDR3 has 15 residues. CDR3 nucleotide sequence: TGTGCCAGCAGTTCGGCCGGGACAGGGGATACGGCCCAGTACTTC. As protein: CASSSAGTGDTAQYF.

This clonotype was counted a few times. The chain recombines TRBV5-4 with TRBJ2-3, with 9 bases identical to TRBD1. Germline CDR1 is SGHNT and CDR2 is YYREEE (reference sequence). V lost 0 bases, J lost 3 bases, and 5 bases stayed unmatched. The CDR3 runs to 16 residues. Here the CDR3 DNA reads TGTGCCAGCAGCTTGGAGGGACAGGGAAGGACAGATACGCAGTATTTT. It specifies CASSLEGQGRTDTQYF.

The chain has TRBV5-1 and TRBJ2-7, with D perhaps matching TRBD1 or TRBD2 (5 bases each). V lost 2 bases and J 5 bases, leaving 17 bases between the germline ends. The CDR3 spans 15 residues. Germline CDR1 is SGHRS and CDR2 is YFSETQ. Here the CDR3 DNA reads TGCGCCAGCAGCTTAACTTGGGGCAGAGGGAACGAGCAGTACGTC. Its protein is CASSLTWGRGNEQYV.

This clonotype was observed at least ten times. The chain recombines TRBV6-4 with TRBJ2-7; no definite D call. The CDR3 length is 14 residues. Trimming took off 6 bases at V and 3 bases at J, with 15 bases between the two ends. CDR1 and CDR2 from the germline V gene are MRHNA and SNTAGT. The CDR3, as DNA: TGTGCCAGCAGCCTTACGGACGGATTCTACGAGCAGTACGTC. Translation gives CASSLTDGFYEQYV.

This clonotype was found many times. The J gene is TRBJ1-5, the V gene TRBV27; no reliable D call. The V and J ends lost 2 bases and 0 bases respectively, with 8 bases between them. The CDR3 totals 15 residues. Germline lookup yields CDR1 MNHEY and CDR2 SMNVEV (reference sequence). CDR3 amino acids: CASSLRQYSNQPQHF. CDR3 coding DNA: TGTGCCAGCAGTTTACGGCAGTATAGCAATCAGCCCCAGCATTTT.

This clonotype was recorded a few times. This rearrangement joins TRBV6-2 or TRBV6-3 to TRBJ2-1; TRBD1 is a possible D gene (5 bases). V was shortened by 4 bases and J by 3 bases, with 13 bases between the two germline ends. Germline assignment: CDR1 MNHEY and CDR2 SVGEGT. This CDR3 is built from 15 residues. The CDR3 DNA sequence: TGTGCCAGCAGTTTTGACAGCCCTCGCTACAATGAGCAGTTCTTC. This sequence encodes CASSFDSPRYNEQFF.

This clonotype was observed a few times. The chain couples TRBV7-9 to TRBJ2-3, with TRBD2 matching over 10 bases. Germline lookup yields CDR1 SEHNR and CDR2 FQNEAQ (reference sequence). This CDR3 has 14 residues. The V segment lost 11 bases and the J segment 3 bases; nucleotides outside the gene matches: 8. CDR3 loop: CAGGLAGDTDTQYF. As DNA, the CDR3 is TGTGCCGGGGGGCTAGCGGGGGATACAGATACGCAGTATTTT.

This clonotype was recorded many times. The chain is built from TRBV7-9 and TRBJ2-2; D remains unclear. Germline CDR1 reads SEHNR; CDR2 reads FQNEAQ (reference sequence). The CDR3 covers 11 residues. Trimming pared 6 bases from V and 3 bases from J, leaving 2 bases between. The chain's CDR3 is CASRYTGELFF. The DNA of the CDR3 is TGTGCCAGCAGATACACCGGGGAGCTGTTTTTT.